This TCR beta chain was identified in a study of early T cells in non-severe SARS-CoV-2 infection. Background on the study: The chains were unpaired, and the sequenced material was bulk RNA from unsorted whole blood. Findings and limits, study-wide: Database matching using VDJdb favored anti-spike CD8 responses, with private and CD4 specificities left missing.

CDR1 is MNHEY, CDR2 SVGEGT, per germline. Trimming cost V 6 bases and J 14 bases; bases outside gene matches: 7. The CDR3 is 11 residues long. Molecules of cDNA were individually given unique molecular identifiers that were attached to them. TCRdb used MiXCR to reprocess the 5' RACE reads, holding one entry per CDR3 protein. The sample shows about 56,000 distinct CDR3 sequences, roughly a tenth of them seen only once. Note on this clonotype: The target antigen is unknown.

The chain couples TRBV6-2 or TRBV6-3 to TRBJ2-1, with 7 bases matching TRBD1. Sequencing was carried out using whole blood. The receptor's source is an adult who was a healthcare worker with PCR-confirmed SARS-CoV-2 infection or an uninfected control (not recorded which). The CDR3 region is CASRRQGDEFF. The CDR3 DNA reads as TGTGCCAGCAGGCGACAGGGAGATGAGTTCTTC.